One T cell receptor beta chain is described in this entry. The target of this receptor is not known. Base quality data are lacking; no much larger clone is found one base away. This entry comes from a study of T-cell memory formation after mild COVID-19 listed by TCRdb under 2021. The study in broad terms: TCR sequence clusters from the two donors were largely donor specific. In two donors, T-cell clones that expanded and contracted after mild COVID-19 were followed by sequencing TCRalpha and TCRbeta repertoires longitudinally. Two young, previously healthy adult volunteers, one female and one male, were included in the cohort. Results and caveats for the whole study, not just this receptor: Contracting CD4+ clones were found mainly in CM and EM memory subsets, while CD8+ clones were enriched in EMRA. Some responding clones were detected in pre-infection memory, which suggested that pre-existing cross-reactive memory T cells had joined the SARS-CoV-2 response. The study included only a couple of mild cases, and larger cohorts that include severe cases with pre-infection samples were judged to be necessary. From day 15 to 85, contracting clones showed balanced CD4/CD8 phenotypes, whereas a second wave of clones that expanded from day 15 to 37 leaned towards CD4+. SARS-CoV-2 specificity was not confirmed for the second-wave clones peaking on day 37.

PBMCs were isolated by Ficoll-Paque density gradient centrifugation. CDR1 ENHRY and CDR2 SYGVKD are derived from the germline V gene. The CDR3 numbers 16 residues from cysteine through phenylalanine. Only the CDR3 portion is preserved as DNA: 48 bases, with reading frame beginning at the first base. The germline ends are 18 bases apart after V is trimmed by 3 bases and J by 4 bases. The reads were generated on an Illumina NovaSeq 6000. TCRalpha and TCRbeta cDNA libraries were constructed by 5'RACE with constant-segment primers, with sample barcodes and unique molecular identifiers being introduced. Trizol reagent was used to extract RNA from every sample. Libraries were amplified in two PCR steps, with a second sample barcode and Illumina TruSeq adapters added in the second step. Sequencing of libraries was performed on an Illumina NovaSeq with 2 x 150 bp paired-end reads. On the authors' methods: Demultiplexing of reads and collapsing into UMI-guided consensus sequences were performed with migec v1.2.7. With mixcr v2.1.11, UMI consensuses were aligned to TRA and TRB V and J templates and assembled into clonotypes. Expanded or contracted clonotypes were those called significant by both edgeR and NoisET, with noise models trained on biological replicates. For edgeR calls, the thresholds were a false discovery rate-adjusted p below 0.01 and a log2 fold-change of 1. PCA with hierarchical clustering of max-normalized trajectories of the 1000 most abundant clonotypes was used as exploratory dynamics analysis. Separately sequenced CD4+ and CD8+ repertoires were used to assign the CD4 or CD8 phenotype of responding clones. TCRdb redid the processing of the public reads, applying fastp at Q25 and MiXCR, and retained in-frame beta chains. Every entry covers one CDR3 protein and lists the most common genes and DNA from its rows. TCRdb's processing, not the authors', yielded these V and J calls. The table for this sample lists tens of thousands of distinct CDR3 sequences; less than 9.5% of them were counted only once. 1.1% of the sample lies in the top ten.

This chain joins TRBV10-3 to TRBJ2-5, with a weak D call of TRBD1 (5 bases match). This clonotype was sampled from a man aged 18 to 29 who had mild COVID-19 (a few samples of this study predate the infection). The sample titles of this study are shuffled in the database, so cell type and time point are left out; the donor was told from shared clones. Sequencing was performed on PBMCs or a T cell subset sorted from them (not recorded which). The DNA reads TGTGCCATCAGTGATGCCAGGGCGGCAGGTGGAGAGACCCAGTACTTC. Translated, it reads CAISDARAAGGETQYF.